The 29 T cell receptor beta chains given below trace back to one sample, sequenced in a study of synovial regulatory T cells in juvenile arthritis. Antigens of these TCRs are unknown. General study findings and limits: Inflammation-associated Treg cells in blood had less TCR diversity than the remaining blood Treg cells.

Measured with immunoSEQ multiplex PCR; TCRdb has only the in-frame clones, and not every one. The table lists about 9,900 clones, with about 1.7% in the top ten. Sequencing used Treg cells from blood. Subset indicated: HLA-DR+ inflammation-associated blood Treg cells. The receptors stem from a donor between 2 and 35 years old with juvenile idiopathic arthritis.

By frequency, this clone is medium-sized (0.01 to 0.1%). The V call is TRBV7-2, the J call TRBJ1-4; TCRdb calls TRBD1, which cannot be checked without DNA. CDR1 is SGHTA and CDR2 is FQGNSA in the germline V gene. This CDR3 is 15 amino acids long. No DNA has been recorded. CDR3 in amino acids: CASSLGPRQGEKLFF.

This sequence joins TRBV6-1 and TRBJ1-1; TCRdb's D gene call, TRBD1, goes unchecked for lack of DNA. The CDR3 length is 11 residues. The coding DNA is unavailable. Germline-derived CDR1 and CDR2 are MNHNS and SASEGT. CDR3: CASSEEGLSFF.

The CDR3 region is CASSLVRVNTEAFF. The chain carries TRBV28 and TRBJ1-1. The CDR3 runs 14 residues. No DNA is recorded. Germline CDR1 reads MDHEN; CDR2 reads SYDVKM.

This sequence joins TRBV6-1 and TRBJ1-2; absent DNA, TCRdb's TRBD1 call cannot be checked. Looked up from germline, CDR1 is MNHNS and CDR2 is SASEGT. The length of the CDR3 is 15 residues. A DNA sequence was not provided. CDR3 protein: CASSEFQGAIDGYTF.

This chain links TRBV4-3 with TRBJ2-6; TCRdb proposes TRBD2, but this gene call is untestable without DNA. Germline CDR1 reads LGHNA; CDR2 reads YSLEER. The CDR3 has 17 amino acids. The DNA is not on file. The CDR3 sequence: CASSQGEAGAGANVLTF.

The chain combines TRBV7-8 with TRBJ1-5. The CDR3 is 16 residues long. The entry carries no DNA sequence. Germline V lookup: CDR1 SGHVS, CDR2 FQNEAQ. The CDR3 spells CASSLAALGSNQPQHF.

The chain has TRBV4-1 and TRBJ1-2; the D call from TCRdb, TRBD1, cannot be confirmed without DNA. Looked up from germline, CDR1 is MGHRA and CDR2 is YSYEKL. The CDR3 contains 16 residues. The DNA sequence is not available. CDR3 sequence reads: CASSQRAGGPNYGYTF.

This sequence joins TRBV10-3 and TRBJ2-6. The CDR3 is 13 amino acids. This entry has no DNA. From germline, CDR1 is ENHRY and CDR2 SYGVKD. The CDR3 here is CAISEPGRTVMTF.

The chain combines TRBV28 with TRBJ2-7; as DNA is missing, the TRBD2 call by TCRdb cannot be tested. This CDR3 is 12 amino acids long. The nucleotide record is missing. Germline values: CDR1 MDHEN, CDR2 SYDVKM. CDR3 in amino acids: CASSRGLEEQYF.

This clone registers medium-sized by frequency. The chain carries TRBV6-5 and TRBJ2-3; TCRdb's assignment of TRBD2 cannot be checked, as there is no DNA. Germline CDR1 is MNHEY and CDR2 is SVGAGI. This CDR3 is 15 amino acids long. No DNA is recorded. CDR3 loop: CASSPRRLGQVAQYF.

The chain carries TRBV5-1 and TRBJ2-7. This CDR3 region has 16 residues. No DNA sequence is on record. CDR1 is SGHRS, CDR2 YFSETQ, per germline. The CDR3 reads CASSLNPTYSSYEQYF.

This clone is labeled medium-sized based on frequency. The chain joins TRBV5-4 to TRBJ2-1; TCRdb reports TRBD2, a call that lacks DNA to check it against. Per germline, CDR1 SGHNT and CDR2 YYREEE (reference sequence). CDR3 size: 15 residues. The nucleotide record is missing. The CDR3: CASSLPSGINNEQFF.

The gene calls are TRBV7-2 and TRBJ2-5; TCRdb lists TRBD2, though no DNA is available to test this call. Germline assignment: CDR1 SGHTA and CDR2 FQGNSA. The CDR3 totals 14 residues. No DNA is listed. The CDR3 reads CASSFGGGSYEQYF.

The CDR3 loop is CASSANRDRGTDGYTF. The rearrangement links TRBV6-1 to TRBJ1-2; TCRdb proposes TRBD1, but this gene call is untestable without DNA. From germline, CDR1 is MNHNS and CDR2 SASEGT. The CDR3 length is 16 residues. There is no recorded DNA.

J is TRBJ2-3 and V is TRBV19; checking the TCRdb D call of TRBD2 is not possible without DNA. Germline V gene lookup returns CDR1 LNHDA and CDR2 SQIVND (reference sequence). The length of the CDR3 is 19 residues. No DNA appears here. CDR3 residues: CASSVRRGLAGGNTDTQYF.

The chain recombines TRBV30 with TRBJ2-5; TCRdb's D gene call, TRBD1, goes unchecked for lack of DNA. There are 13 residues in the CDR3. No DNA accompanies this entry. CDR1 is GTSNPN and CDR2 is SVGIG in the germline V gene (reference sequence). The CDR3 loop is CAWSGRGGETQYF. Complete variable domain (other parts from reference TRBV30 and TRBJ2-5): SQTIHQWPATLVQPVGSPLSLECTVEGTSNPNLYWYRQAAGRGLQLLFYSVGIGQISSEVPQNLSASRPQDRQFILSSKKLLLSDSGFYLCAWSGRGGETQYFGPGTRLLVL.

This chain links TRBV5-1 with TRBJ2-1; TCRdb's D gene call, TRBD1, goes unchecked for lack of DNA. The CDR3 is 15 amino acids. There is no recorded DNA. Germline V gene data show CDR1 as SGHRS and CDR2 as YFSETQ. The CDR3 region is CASSLEGQPSNEQFF.

The chain recombines TRBV1 with TRBJ1-6. TRBV1 represents a pseudogene. This CDR3 contains 19 residues. DNA is not on record. The CDR3 protein is CTSSQEGMGGGSYNSPLHF.

V gene TRBV5-4 combines with J gene TRBJ2-7; TCRdb reports TRBD2, a call that lacks DNA to check it against. The germline gives CDR1 SGHNT, CDR2 YYREEE (reference sequence). This CDR3 spans 14 amino acids. Nucleotide data are not available. The CDR3: CASQEGQGAYEQYF.

The chain has TRBV5-4 and TRBJ2-1; TCRdb gives TRBD2 as the D gene, but with no DNA this cannot be confirmed. Germline CDR1 SGHNT, CDR2 YYREEE (reference sequence). This CDR3 has 15 amino acids. The DNA is unrecorded. The CDR3 spells CASSRLEALYNEQFF.

V and J are TRBV5-1 and TRBJ2-1; TCRdb designates TRBD2, a call that cannot be tested without DNA. This CDR3 spans 12 amino acids. The DNA is not on file. Per the germline V gene, CDR1 is SGHRS and CDR2 is YFSETQ. The CDR3 is CASSLVNNEQFF.

The rearrangement joins TRBV4-2 to TRBJ2-1. The CDR3 consists of 15 residues. No DNA is listed. Germline CDR1 and CDR2: LGHNA and YNFKEQ. CDR3: CASSQDKGGYNEQFF.

The chain carries TRBV6-4 and TRBJ2-3; TCRdb names TRBD2, which stays unverified in the absence of DNA. CDR3 length: 13 residues. No coding sequence is recorded. Germline CDR1 MRHNA, CDR2 SNTAGT. CDR3 protein: CASSAGGTDTQYF.

The chain joins TRBV6-5 to TRBJ1-1; TCRdb calls TRBD1, which cannot be checked without DNA. The CDR3 is 13 amino acids. The coding DNA is unavailable. CDR1 is MNHEY, CDR2 SVGAGI, per germline. The CDR3 loop reads CASSYQGAAEAFF.

The chain joins TRBV5-1 to TRBJ1-6. The CDR3 sequence is 17 residues long. This entry has no DNA. CDR1 SGHRS and CDR2 YFSETQ come from the germline V gene. This chain's CDR3 is CASSPGGTQFSNSPLHF.

The chain employs TRBV7-2 and TRBJ2-2; TCRdb reports TRBD2, a call that lacks DNA to check it against. The length of the CDR3 is 16 residues. The record lacks a DNA sequence. From germline, CDR1 is SGHTA and CDR2 FQGNSA. The CDR3 sequence: CASSLRAGLETGELFF.

The gene calls are TRBV18 and TRBJ2-1; no DNA is available, so the TRBD2 call from TCRdb remains unchecked. Looked up from germline, CDR1 is KGHSH and CDR2 is LQKENI. This CDR3 has 16 amino acids. No DNA is listed. This chain's CDR3 is CASSPRTDTFRNEQFF.

V is TRBV29-1 and J is TRBJ2-4; TCRdb's assignment of TRBD1 cannot be checked, as there is no DNA. Per the germline V gene, CDR1 is SQVTM and CDR2 is ANQGSEA. The CDR3 loop spans 14 amino acids. Only the protein is on record. This CDR3 is CSVEPGQGGNIQYF. The variable domain in full, with the rest retrieved from reference TRBV29-1 and TRBJ2-4, is SAVISQKPSRDICQRGTSLTIQCQVDSQVTMMFWYRQQPGQSLTLIATANQGSEATYESGFVIDKFPISRPNLTFSTLTVSNMSPEDSSIYLCSVEPGQGGNIQYFGAGTRLSVL.

CDR3 region: CASSKGAQYGYTF. The rearrangement uses TRBV5-4 and TRBJ1-2; TCRdb reports TRBD1, a call that lacks DNA to check it against. CDR3 length: 13 amino acids. No DNA is given. Per germline, CDR1 SGHNT and CDR2 YYREEE (reference sequence).